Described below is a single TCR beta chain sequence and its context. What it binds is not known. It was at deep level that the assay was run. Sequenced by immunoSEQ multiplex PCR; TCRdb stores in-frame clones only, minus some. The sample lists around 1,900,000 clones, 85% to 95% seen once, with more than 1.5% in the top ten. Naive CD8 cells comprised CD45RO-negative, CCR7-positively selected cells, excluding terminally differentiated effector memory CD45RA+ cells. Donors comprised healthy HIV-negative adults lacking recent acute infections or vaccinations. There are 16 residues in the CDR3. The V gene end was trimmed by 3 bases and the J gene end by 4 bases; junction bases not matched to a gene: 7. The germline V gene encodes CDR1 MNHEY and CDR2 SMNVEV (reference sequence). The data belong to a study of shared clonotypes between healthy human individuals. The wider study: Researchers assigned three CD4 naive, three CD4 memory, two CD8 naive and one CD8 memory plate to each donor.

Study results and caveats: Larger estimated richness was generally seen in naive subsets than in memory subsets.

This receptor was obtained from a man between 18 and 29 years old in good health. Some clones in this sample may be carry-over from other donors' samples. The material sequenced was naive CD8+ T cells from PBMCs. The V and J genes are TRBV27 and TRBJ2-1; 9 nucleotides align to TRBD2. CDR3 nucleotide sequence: TGTGCCAGCAGTTTCTTAGCGGGAGAGGGGTACAATGAGCAGTTCTTC. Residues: CASSFLAGEGYNEQFF.